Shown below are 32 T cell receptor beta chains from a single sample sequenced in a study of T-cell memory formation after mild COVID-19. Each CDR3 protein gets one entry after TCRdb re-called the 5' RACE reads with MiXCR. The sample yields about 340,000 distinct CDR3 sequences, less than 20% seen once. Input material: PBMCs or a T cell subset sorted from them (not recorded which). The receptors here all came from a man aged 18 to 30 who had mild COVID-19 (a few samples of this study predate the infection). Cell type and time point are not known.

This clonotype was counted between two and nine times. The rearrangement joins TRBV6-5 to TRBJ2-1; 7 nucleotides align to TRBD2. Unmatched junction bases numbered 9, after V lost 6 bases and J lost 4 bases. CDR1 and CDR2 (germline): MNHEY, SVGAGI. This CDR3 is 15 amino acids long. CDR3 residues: CASSGGSVGYNEQFF. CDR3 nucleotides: TGTGCCAGCAGCGGGGGGAGTGTAGGATACAATGAGCAGTTCTTC.

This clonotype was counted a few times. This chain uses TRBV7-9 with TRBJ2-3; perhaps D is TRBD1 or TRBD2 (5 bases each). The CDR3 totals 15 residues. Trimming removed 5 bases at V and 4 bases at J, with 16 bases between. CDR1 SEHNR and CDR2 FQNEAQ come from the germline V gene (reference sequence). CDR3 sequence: CASSPGTAEPDTQYF. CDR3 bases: TGTGCCAGCAGCCCTGGGACGGCTGAGCCAGATACGCAGTATTTT.

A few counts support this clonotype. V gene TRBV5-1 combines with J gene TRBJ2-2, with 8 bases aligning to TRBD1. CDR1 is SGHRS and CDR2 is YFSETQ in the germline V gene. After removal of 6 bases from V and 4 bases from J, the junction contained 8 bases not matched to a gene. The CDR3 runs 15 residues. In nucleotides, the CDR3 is TGCGCCAGCAATTTCCAGGGGGCGGTCACCGGGGAGCTGTTTTTT. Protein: CASNFQGAVTGELFF. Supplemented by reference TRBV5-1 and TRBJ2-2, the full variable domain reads KAGVTQTPRYLIKTRGQQVTLSCSPISGHRSVSWYQQTPGQGLQFLFEYFSETQRNKGNFPGRFSGRQFSNSRSEMNVSTLELGDSALYLCASNFQGAVTGELFFGEGSRLTVL.

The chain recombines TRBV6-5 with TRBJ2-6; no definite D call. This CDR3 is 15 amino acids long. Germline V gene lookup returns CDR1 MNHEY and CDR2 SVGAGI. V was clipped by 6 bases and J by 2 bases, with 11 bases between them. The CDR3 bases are TGTGCCAGCAGGTTCGGCGGCACTGGGGCCAACGTCCTGACTTTC. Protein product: CASRFGGTGANVLTF.

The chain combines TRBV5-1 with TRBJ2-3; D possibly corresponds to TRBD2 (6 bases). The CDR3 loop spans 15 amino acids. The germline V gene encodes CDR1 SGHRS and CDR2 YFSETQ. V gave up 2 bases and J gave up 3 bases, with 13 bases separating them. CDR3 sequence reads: CASSFRRGQTDTQYF. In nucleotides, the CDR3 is TGCGCCAGCAGCTTCCGGCGGGGCCAGACAGATACGCAGTATTTT.

The CDR3: CASSLTPTGANEQYF. The CDR3 coding sequence is TGTGCCAGCAGTTTAACCCCGACGGGGGCTAACGAGCAGTACTTC. The chain combines TRBV27 with TRBJ2-7; D may match TRBD1 or TRBD2 (6 bases each). Trimming took 2 bases from V and 5 from J, leaving 16 bases between them. Germline V lookup: CDR1 MNHEY, CDR2 SMNVEV (reference sequence). CDR3 length: 15 amino acids.

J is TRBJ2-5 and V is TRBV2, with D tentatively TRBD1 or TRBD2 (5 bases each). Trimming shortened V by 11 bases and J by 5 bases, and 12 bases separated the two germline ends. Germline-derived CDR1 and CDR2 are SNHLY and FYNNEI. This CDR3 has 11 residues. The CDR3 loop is CAEWGGETQYF. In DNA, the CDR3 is TGTGCCGAGTGGGGCGGGGAGACCCAGTACTTC.

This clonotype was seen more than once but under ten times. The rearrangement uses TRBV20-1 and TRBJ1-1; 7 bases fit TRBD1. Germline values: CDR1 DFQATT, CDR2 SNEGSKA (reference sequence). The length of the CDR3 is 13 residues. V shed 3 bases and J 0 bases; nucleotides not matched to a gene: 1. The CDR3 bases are TGCAGTGCTAGGGACAGGATGAACACTGAAGCTTTCTTT. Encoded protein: CSARDRMNTEAFF.

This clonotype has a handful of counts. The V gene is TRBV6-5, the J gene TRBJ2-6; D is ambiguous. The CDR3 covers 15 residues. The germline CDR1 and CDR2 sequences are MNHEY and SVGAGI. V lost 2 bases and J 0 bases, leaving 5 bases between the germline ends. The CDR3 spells CASSYGVSGANVLTF. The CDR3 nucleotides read TGTGCCAGCAGTTACGGGGTCTCTGGGGCCAACGTCCTGACTTTC.

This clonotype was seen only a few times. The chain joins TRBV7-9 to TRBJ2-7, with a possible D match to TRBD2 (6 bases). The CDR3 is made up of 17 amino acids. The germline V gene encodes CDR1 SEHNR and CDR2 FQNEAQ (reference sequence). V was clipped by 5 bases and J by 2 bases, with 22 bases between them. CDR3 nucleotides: TGTGCCAGCAGCCCAAACCAAAGAGGCAGGGAGGCCTACGAGCAGTACTTC. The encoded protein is CASSPNQRGREAYEQYF.

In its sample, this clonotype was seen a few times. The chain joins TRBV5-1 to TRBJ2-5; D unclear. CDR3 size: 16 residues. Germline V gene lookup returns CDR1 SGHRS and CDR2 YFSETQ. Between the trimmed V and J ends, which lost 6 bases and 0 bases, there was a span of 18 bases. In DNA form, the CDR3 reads TGCGCCAGCATCCCGGGCCCCATGCCTCACCAAGAGACCCAGTACTTC. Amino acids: CASIPGPMPHQETQYF.

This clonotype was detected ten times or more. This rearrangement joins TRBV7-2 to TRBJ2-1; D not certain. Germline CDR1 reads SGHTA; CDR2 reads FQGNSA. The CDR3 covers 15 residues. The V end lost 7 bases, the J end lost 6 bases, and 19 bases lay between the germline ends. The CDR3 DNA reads TGTGCCAGCACCCCGGCCGGCTTCGCCACCAATGAGCAGTTCTTC. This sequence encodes CASTPAGFATNEQFF.

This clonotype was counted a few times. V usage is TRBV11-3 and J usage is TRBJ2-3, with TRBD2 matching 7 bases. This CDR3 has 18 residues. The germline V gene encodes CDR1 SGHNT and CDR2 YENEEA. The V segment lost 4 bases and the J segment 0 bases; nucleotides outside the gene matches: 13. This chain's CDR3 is CASSSARWGGESTDTQYF. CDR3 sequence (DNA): TGTGCCAGCAGCTCAGCCCGCTGGGGGGGAGAAAGCACAGATACGCAGTATTTT. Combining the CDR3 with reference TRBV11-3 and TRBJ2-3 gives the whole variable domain EAGVVQSPRYKIIEKKQPVAFWCNPISGHNTLYWYLQNLGQGPELLIRYENEEAVDDSQLPKDRFSAERLKGVDSTLKIQPAELGDSAVYLCASSSARWGGESTDTQYFGPGTRLTVL.

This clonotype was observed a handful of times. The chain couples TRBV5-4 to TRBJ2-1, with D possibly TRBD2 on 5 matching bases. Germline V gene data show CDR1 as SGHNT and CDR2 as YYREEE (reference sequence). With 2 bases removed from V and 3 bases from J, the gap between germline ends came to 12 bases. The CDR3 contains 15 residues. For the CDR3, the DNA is TGTGCCAGCAGCTTACCCGGGGTCATCTACAATGAGCAGTTCTTC. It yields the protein CASSLPGVIYNEQFF.

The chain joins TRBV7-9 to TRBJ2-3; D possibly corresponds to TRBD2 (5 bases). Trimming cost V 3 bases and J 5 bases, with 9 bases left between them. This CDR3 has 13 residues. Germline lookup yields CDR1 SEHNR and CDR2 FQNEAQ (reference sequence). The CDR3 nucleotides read TGTGCCAGCAGCTTGAACGGGGTAGATACGCAGTATTTT. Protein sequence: CASSLNGVDTQYF. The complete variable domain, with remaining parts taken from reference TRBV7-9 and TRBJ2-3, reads DTGVSQNPRHKITKRGQNVTFRCDPISEHNRLYWYRQTLGQGPEFLTYFQNEAQLEKSRLLSDRFSAERPKGSFSTLEIQRTEQGDSAMYLCASSLNGVDTQYFGPGTRLTVL.

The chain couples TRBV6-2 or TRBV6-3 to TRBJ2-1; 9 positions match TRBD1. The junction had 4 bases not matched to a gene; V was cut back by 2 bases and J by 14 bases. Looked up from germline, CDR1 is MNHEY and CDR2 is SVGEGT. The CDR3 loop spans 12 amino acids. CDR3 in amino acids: CASSYGTGREFF. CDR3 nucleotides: TGTGCCAGCAGTTACGGGACAGGGCGGGAGTTCTTC.

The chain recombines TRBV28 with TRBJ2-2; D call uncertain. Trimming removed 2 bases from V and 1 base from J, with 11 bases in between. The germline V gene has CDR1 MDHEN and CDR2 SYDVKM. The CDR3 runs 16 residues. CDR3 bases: TGTGCCAGCAGTTTACCCCAGATAGGGAACACCGGGGAGCTGTTTTTT. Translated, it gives CASSLPQIGNTGELFF.

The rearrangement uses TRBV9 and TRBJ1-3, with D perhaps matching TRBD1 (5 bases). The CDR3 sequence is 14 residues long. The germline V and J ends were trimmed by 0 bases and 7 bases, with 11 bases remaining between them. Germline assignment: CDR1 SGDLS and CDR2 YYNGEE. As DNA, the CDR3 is TGTGCCAGCAGCGTAGCGGGGGTTGCGAACACCATATATTTT. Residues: CASSVAGVANTIYF.

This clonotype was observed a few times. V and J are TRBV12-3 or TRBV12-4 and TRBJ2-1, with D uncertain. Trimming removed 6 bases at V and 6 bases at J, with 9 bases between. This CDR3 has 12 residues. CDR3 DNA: TGTGCCAGCAGCCGACTCCCCAATGAGCAGTTCTTC. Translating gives CASSRLPNEQFF.

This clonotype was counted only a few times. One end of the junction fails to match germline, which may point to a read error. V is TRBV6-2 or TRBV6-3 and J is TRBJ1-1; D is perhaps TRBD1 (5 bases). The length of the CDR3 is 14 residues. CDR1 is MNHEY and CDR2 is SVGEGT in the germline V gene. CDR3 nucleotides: TGCCAATCTAGGGACTCCATATTGAACACTGAAGCTTTCTTT. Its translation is CQSRDSILNTEAFF.

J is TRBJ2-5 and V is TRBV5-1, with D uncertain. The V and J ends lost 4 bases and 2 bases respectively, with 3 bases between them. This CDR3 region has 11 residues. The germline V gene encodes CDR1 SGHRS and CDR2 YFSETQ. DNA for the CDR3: TGCGCCAGCAGCATGCAAGAGACCCAGTACTTC. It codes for CASSMQETQYF.

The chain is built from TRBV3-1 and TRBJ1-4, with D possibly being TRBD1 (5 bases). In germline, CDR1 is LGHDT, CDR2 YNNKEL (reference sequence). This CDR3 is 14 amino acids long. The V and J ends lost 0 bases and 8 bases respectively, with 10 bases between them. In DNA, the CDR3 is TGTGCCAGCAGCCAAGACGGGGGATTCGAAAAACTGTTTTTT. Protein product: CASSQDGGFEKLFF.

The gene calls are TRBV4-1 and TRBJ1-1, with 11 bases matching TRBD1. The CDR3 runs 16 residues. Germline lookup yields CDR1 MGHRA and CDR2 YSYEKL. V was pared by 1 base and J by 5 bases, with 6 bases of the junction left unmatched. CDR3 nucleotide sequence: TGCGCCAGCAGCCAAGCCCTCTGGGACAGGGGGACTGAAGCTTTCTTT. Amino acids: CASSQALWDRGTEAFF.

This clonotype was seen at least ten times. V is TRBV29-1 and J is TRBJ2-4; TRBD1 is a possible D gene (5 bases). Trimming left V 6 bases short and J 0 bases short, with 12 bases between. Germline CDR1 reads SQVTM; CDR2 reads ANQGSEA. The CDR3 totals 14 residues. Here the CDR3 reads CSVSRVLAKNIQYF. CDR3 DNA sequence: TGCAGCGTAAGCAGGGTCTTAGCCAAAAACATTCAGTACTTC.

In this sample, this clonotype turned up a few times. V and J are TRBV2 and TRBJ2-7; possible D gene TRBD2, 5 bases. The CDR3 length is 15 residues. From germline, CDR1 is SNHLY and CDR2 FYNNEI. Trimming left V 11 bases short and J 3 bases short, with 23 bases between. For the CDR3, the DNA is TGTGCCTCCCGGAGACGTGTGGCGGGCGGCTACGAGCAGTACTTC. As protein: CASRRRVAGGYEQYF.

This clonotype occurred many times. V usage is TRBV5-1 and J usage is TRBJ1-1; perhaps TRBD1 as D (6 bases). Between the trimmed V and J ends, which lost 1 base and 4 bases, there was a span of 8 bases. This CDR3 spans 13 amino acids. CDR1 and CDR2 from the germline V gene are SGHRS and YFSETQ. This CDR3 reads CASSLPQGTEAFF. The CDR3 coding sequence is TGCGCCAGCAGCTTGCCACAGGGCACTGAAGCTTTCTTT. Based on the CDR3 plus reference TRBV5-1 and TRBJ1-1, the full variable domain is KAGVTQTPRYLIKTRGQQVTLSCSPISGHRSVSWYQQTPGQGLQFLFEYFSETQRNKGNFPGRFSGRQFSNSRSEMNVSTLELGDSALYLCASSLPQGTEAFFGQGTRLTVV.

In DNA, the CDR3 is TGTGCCAGCAGCCTACCACGACTAGCGGGGACCGCCCCCCGGGATACGCAGTATTTT. Its protein product is CASSLPRLAGTAPRDTQYF. The rearrangement links TRBV7-2 to TRBJ2-3, with TRBD2 identical over 11 bases. V gave up 5 bases and J gave up 6 bases; unmatched junction bases: 19. The germline gives CDR1 SGHTA, CDR2 FQGNSA. CDR3 length: 19 amino acids.

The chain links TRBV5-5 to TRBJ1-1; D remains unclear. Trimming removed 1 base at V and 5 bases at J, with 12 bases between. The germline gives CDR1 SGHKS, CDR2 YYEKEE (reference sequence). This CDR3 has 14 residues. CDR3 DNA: TGTGCCAGCAGCTTGCAACGGACCGGGACTGAAGCTTTCTTT. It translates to CASSLQRTGTEAFF.

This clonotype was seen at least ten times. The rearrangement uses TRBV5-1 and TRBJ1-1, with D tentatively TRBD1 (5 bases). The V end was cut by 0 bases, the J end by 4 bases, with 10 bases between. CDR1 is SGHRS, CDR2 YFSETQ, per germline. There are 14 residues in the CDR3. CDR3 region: CASSLAPGTTEAFF. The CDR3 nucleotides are TGCGCCAGCAGCTTGGCCCCAGGGACCACTGAAGCTTTCTTT.

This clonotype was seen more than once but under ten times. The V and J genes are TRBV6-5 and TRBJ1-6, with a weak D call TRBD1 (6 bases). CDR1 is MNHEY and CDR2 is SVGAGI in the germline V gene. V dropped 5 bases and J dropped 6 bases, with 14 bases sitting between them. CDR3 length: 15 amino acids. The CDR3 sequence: CASSTRTDSNSPLHF. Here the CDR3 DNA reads TGTGCCAGCAGTACTAGGACAGATAGTAATTCACCCCTCCACTTT.

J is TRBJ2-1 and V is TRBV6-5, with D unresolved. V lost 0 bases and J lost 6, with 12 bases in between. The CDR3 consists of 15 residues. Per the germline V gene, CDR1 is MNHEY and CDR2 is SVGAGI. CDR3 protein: CASSYSTPGINEQFF. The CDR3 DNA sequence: TGTGCCAGCAGTTACTCGACACCAGGAATCAATGAGCAGTTCTTC.

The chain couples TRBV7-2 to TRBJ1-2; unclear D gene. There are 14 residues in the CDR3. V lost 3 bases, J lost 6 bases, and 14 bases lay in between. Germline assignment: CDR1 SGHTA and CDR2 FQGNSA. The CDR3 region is CASSLMTLEDGYTF. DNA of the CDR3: TGTGCCAGCAGCTTGATGACCCTGGAGGATGGCTACACCTTC.